This T cell receptor (beta chain) appears in the sequencing data of a study of cytomegalovirus exposure and HLA in healthy donors (dated by TCRdb to 2016 to 2017). The study in broad terms: An earlier analysis of several hundred of the donors reported 250 to 350 Gb of sequence data and 100 million to 140 million unique TCR beta sequences from about 200 million T cells. An early release that covered about 600 HLA-typed donors contained around 300 gigabases of sequencing data and 65 million to 100 million unique TCR sequences. Among the approximately 400 genotyped donors, 75% to 90% belonged to the genetic ancestry cluster associated with self-reported Caucasian donors. The study aimed to test whether cataloging public T cell receptors could reveal signatures of past pathogen exposure. The study profiled the T cell repertoires of around 700 subjects by immunosequencing and related them to cytomegalovirus serostatus. In addition to the first cohort of around 670 subjects, a separate validation cohort of under 150 different subjects was used. The study combined high-throughput TCR immunosequencing, statistical association of individual TCRs with disease status, and machine learning to predict cytomegalovirus infection status. In a later analysis, previously published TCR beta repertoires from about 670 donors were re-analyzed and high-resolution HLA genotyping was added so that TCR occurrence patterns could be studied. The later analysis used no new phenotypic data to find candidate immune exposures, relying instead on TCR beta sequences and their occurrence across donors. In an earlier analysis of roughly 600 of the donors, high-throughput TCR beta sequencing was used to judge whether each TCR beta V gene segment behaved as functional or pseudogenic. Donor age, sex, ethnicity and CMV serostatus were compiled together with the repertoire data. A later genetic analysis used genome-wide SNP genotypes for about 65% of the roughly 700 donors, treating that subset as a discovery cohort. All discovery cohort repertoires had been generated using a single sequencing platform. Class I and class II HLA loci were covered by the typing at four-digit resolution. The number of typed donors differed by locus: roughly 620-630 for A, B, C, DRB1 and DQB1; 500 to 550 for DQA1; 606 for DPA1; and roughly 490 for DPB1. Several DR-DQ haplotypes were handled as single units for association and clustering because linkage in the cohort was strong. Across some 400 genotyped donors of the cohort, an average of roughly 250,000 unique TCR beta nucleotide sequences per donor were sequenced, and approximately 17% of those sequences were non-productive.

Preparation of the library involved the immunoSEQ multiplex PCR assay. For the multiplex PCR, a mixture combining 60 forward primers for TCR Vbeta segments and 13 reverse primers for TCR Jbeta segments was used. Amplification of the CDR3 region of rearranged TCR beta genes was performed with a multiplex PCR assay on genomic DNA. The Illumina HiSeq System was used to sequence the amplified TCR beta libraries as 87-base-pair reads. In the authors' own workflow: A later analysis tallied some 79 million unique TCR beta chains across the 666 repertoires, and about 12 million of those chains were shared by two or more donors. Raw reads were error-corrected and collapsed into unique sequences by a nearest-neighbor algorithm in which closely related sequences were merged to remove PCR and sequencing errors. CDR3 sequences were aligned to IMGT reference sequences to assign V, D and J gene segments. For a sequence to be retained, a match of at least six nucleotides to both a V gene segment and a J gene segment was required. Rearrangements were classified as productive when the CDR3 lacked stop codons and remained in frame with V and J, and all other rearrangements were classified as non-productive. Following IMGT convention, CDR3 was defined as the stretch from the second conserved V-encoded cysteine to the conserved J-encoded phenylalanine. The earlier analysis of 587 of the donors excluded sequences that lacked an unambiguous match to a single V gene segment. An earlier analysis of approximately 590 of the donors classified V segments as functional when productive rearrangements were above 56.7% and as segregating when the standard deviation between donors was above 5%. A statistical classification framework was built for diagnosing cytomegalovirus status from the catalog of TCR beta chain sequences. A later analysis assigned V and J genes by comparing TCR nucleotide sequences with IMGT/GENE-DB human TR gene sequences. Using the TCRdist pipeline, a later analysis assigned CDR3 sequences along with most-parsimonious VDJ recombination scenarios. In a later analysis, each TCR beta chain was defined by its CDR3 amino acid sequence together with its V-gene family, and reads without a unique V-gene family were excluded. In a later analysis, nearly 600 highly shared, low-generation-probability nucleotide sequences were removed to address suspected cross-contamination and a sequencing artifact. In a later analysis, a clonal expansion index for each public chain was calculated from normalized within-repertoire ranks of inferred template counts. Generation probabilities in a later analysis came from a VDJ recombination model fitted to out-of-frame rearrangements, and those results were checked against IGoR. Hypergeometric tests were used in a later analysis to score TCR-TCR, TCR-HLA and TCR-CMV co-occurrence, with a repertoire-size bias correction applied to the TCR pairs. False discovery rates were estimated in a later analysis by permuting HLA or CMV assignments 20 times. In a later analysis, co-occurring TCRs were grouped using DBSCAN, and TCRdist sequence similarity was added for clustering within HLA-allele-positive subsets. Repertoires with fewer than 30,000 or more than 120,000 public chains were left out of co-occurrence clustering, as were five repertoires with anomalous nucleotide sharing. As stored in TCRdb, this immuneACCESS dataset retains in-frame rearrangements with V and J assigned. A fraction of the clones does not appear; measured against another copy, unresolved V genes explain less than half of the discrepancy, and the remainder lacks a known reason. The DNA gave D and trimming, while V, J and clone size come from that table. Counted in this sample were approximately 150,000 clones; roughly three quarters of them appeared once. The ten largest clones capture about 1.5% of the sample.

The junction shows trimming of 5 bases on V and 1 base on J, plus 9 bases between the germline ends. CDR1 and CDR2 (SEHNR, FQNEAQ) derive from the germline V gene (reference sequence). There are 13 amino acids in the CDR3, from cysteine to phenylalanine inclusive. Only the CDR3 part of the read is kept: 39 bases, read in frame from the first base. Beyond this particular receptor, the publication reports: Across donors, most TCR sequences were observed very rarely, whereas some public TCRs were present in many individuals. The authors suggested that the approach could potentially be generalized to other disease states and immunological phenotypes. Over 15 rarely observed V segments, including chromosome 9 orphons, were excluded from the earlier analysis of 550 to 700 of the donors because counts were too low. A further reported finding was that TCR beta sequences accurately predicted the HLA-A and HLA-B alleles for most subjects in the first cohort. Cytomegalovirus status was reported to be diagnosed by the classifier with high specificity and sensitivity in both the original and validation cohorts. Compared with equally common non-associated chains, HLA-associated TCR beta chains in a later analysis were more clonally expanded and had lower generation probabilities. Strong co-occurrence of HLA alleles, especially DR and DQ, made assigning TCR associations to individual alleles difficult. Specific HLA alleles were associated with roughly 16,000 TCR beta sequences at a false discovery rate of 0.05 in a later analysis. The study gave a list of 150 to 200 TCR beta chains associated with cytomegalovirus. Because HLA typing was missing for some donors at each locus, association tests included only the typed subset. Some IMGT-functional V segments, including TRBV6-2 and TRBV6-3, could not be told apart with the 87-base-pair reads, so those segments were excluded. According to a later analysis, most CMV-associated TCR beta chains appeared to be HLA-restricted, and the HLA associations seemed to be driven largely by CMV exposure. A few of the identified cytomegalovirus-associated TCR beta chains were confirmed in vitro to be specific for cytomegalovirus antigens. An earlier analysis of approximately 570 of the donors showed that most TCR beta V segments appeared in productive rearrangements either about 87% or about 30% of the time, which broadly matched IMGT annotations. Correlated functional status among segregating V segments might reflect linkage disequilibrium, but an unknown experimental factor could not be ruled out. In a later genetic analysis, fewer N-insertions in productive TCRs were reported among donors in an Asian-associated ancestry cluster than the 666-donor mean. In a later analysis, several top co-occurrence clusters were reported to appear linked to parvovirus B19, influenza, CMV and Epstein-Barr virus. Immune exposure information for the cohort was limited to CMV serostatus. A cluster of highly shared sequence variants was judged likely to be a technical artifact of the sequencing pipeline. Sequencing depth was assumed to be roughly uniform across donors in the presence/absence analyses, though that assumption may not hold. This cohort had only TCR beta chains sequenced, and the lack of alpha or paired-chain data limited which features could be detected. According to a later analysis, TCR association rates differed among HLA loci, with DRB1 alleles showing the most associated TCRs and HLA-C alleles showing the fewest. A later genetic analysis associated a missense DCLRE1C variant with V-gene and J-gene trimming of TCR beta chains, and an independent cohort replicated the association.

The cohort comprised fewer than 700 healthy bone marrow donors. At the time of sampling, all cohort members were nominally healthy, though unrecorded immune exposures were likely present. The donor was CMV seronegative and belonged to the group of under 400 seronegative cohort members. A peripheral blood sample was collected from each donor, and TCR beta sequencing was performed on peripheral blood mononuclear cells. Genomic DNA extraction from the blood cell samples was performed with the Qiagen DNeasy Blood Extraction Kit. This clone came up once. There is no known antigen for this receptor. Within one base of it there is no much larger clone, and no base qualities were kept.

Sequencing was performed on PBMCs. The rearranged segments are TRBV7-9 and TRBJ2-7; the D segment could be TRBD1, given 5 matching bases. The receptor comes from a woman between 18 and 29 years old in good health and CMV-seronegative. The DNA reads as follows: TGTGCCAGCAGCGACAGAGATTCCTACGAGCAGTACTTC. Its product reads: CASSDRDSYEQYF.